Listed here are 4 T cell receptor beta chains from one sample, sequenced in a study of T cells expressing NK-cell markers (TCRdb year 2020). Libraries were built with 5' RACE. Sequenced using an Illumina HiSeq 2000. The reads went through TCRdb reprocessing, and each CDR3 protein sequence gets one entry with no DNA. The sample table on file contains around 550,000 distinct CDR3 sequences. The ten largest account for approximately 3.5% of the sample. The material sequenced was blood T cells: a sorted CD56 or NKG2C T cell subset, CD4+ or CD8+ T cells, or bulk PBMC T cells (not recorded which). The source is a man aged 18 to 29 in good health. Donor details come from another sample of the same person, matched by shared clones.

The chain links TRBV7-2 to TRBJ2-7. Germline assignment: CDR1 SGHTA and CDR2 FQGNSA. This CDR3 comprises 12 residues. This chain's CDR3 is CASSTRNYEQYF.

CDR3 sequence: CASSDRAGPTEAFF. The chain is built from TRBV6-1 and TRBJ1-1; absent DNA, TCRdb's TRBD1 call cannot be checked. Per the germline V gene, CDR1 is MNHNS and CDR2 is SASEGT. The CDR3 is 14 amino acids.

The chain is built from TRBV27 and TRBJ2-5; TCRdb's assignment of TRBD2 cannot be checked, as there is no DNA. This CDR3 has 16 residues. The germline V gene encodes CDR1 MNHEY and CDR2 SMNVEV (reference sequence). The chain's CDR3 is CASSSSGTSGRETQYF.

J is TRBJ1-4 and V is TRBV2. The CDR3 contains 12 residues. In germline, CDR1 is SNHLY, CDR2 FYNNEI. CDR3 protein: CASSYTDGKLFF.